This is a list of T cell receptor beta chains from one sample in a study of blood T cell repertoires in COVID-19. TCRdb keeps only in-frame clones here, not all; method: immunoSEQ multiplex PCR. The sample holds fewer than 35,000 clones, more than 75% seen once. The source material was peripheral blood. All receptors come from a man between 65 and 85 years old with active or convalescent COVID-19. CDR3s include the opening cysteine and the closing phenylalanine or tryptophan. A D gene is named only where the DNA matches it firmly. Clone size is not always given. Where it is, it says once, few, many or a class for expanded clones.

cdr3_aa,cdr3_nt,cdr3_length,d_call,clone_size,v_call,j_call
CASSLSTGTEAFF,TGTGCCAGCAGCTTAAGTACCGGCACTGAAGCTTTCTTT,13,.,.,TRBV7-3,TRBJ1-1
CASSLAVGGEETQYF,TGCGCCAGCAGCTTGGCCGTGGGGGGAGAAGAGACCCAGTACTTC,15,.,.,TRBV5-1,TRBJ2-5
CASSLGGTNTEAFF,TGTGCCAGCAGTTTAGGGGGGACGAACACTGAAGCTTTCTTT,14,.,.,TRBV28,TRBJ1-1
CASSRGTGGLETQYF,TGTGCCAGCAGTCGAGGGACAGGGGGGTTAGAGACCCAGTACTTC,15,TRBD1,.,TRBV6-5,TRBJ2-5
CASSAGTGPYEQYF,TGCGCCAGCAGCGCCGGGACAGGGCCCTACGAGCAGTACTTC,14,TRBD1,.,TRBV5-1,TRBJ2-7
CASSEFPLRAAYREGETQYF,TGTGCCAGCAGTGAATTTCCCCTTAGGGCGGCTTACCGGGAGGGAGAGACCCAGTACTTC,20,TRBD2,.,TRBV6-1,TRBJ2-5
CATSQRQGGTGELFF,TGTGCCACCAGCCAACGACAGGGGGGGACTGGGGAGCTGTTTTTT,15,TRBD1,medium-sized,TRBV15,TRBJ2-2
CASSLLGGMNTEAFF,TGCGCCAGCAGCTTGCTTGGGGGCATGAACACTGAAGCTTTCTTT,15,.,once,TRBV5-1,TRBJ1-1
CASSFGRGNQPQHF,TGTGCCAGCAGTTTTGGCAGGGGCAATCAGCCCCAGCATTTT,14,.,.,TRBV27,TRBJ1-5
CASSLAGGRTGELFF,TGCGCCAGCAGCTTGGCGGGGGGGCGAACCGGGGAGCTGTTTTTT,15,TRBD2,.,TRBV5-1,TRBJ2-2
CASSRAPDQGNEQYF,TGTGCCAGCTCACGGGCACCCGACCAGGGTAACGAGCAGTACTTC,15,.,once,TRBV18,TRBJ2-7
CASSQAGQASSYNSPLHF,TGTGCCAGCAGCCAAGCTGGACAGGCGAGCTCCTATAATTCACCCCTCCACTTT,18,TRBD1,.,TRBV3-1/TRBV3-2,TRBJ1-6
CASSAGTGGETQYF,TGTGCCAGCTCAGCCGGGACAGGGGGAGAGACCCAGTACTTC,14,TRBD1,.,TRBV18,TRBJ2-5
CASSVGQGMNTEAFF,TGTGCCAGCAGCGTAGGACAGGGAATGAACACTGAAGCTTTCTTT,15,TRBD1,.,TRBV9,TRBJ1-1
CASSRSGEIYEQYF,TGTGCCAGCAGCCGATCAGGGGAGATCTACGAGCAGTACTTC,14,.,.,TRBV7-9,TRBJ2-7
CASSFRSGVMNTEAFF,TGTGCCAGCAGCTTCCGGTCAGGGGTCATGAACACTGAAGCTTTCTTT,16,.,.,TRBV7-8,TRBJ1-1
CASSRRLGQETQYF,TGTGCCAGCAGTCGACGACTGGGCCAAGAGACCCAGTACTTC,14,.,.,TRBV11-2,TRBJ2-5
CASSTWTTSDSNQPQHF,TGTGCCAGTAGTACGTGGACAACCTCTGATAGCAATCAGCCCCAGCATTTT,17,.,few,TRBV19,TRBJ1-5
CASSQATGDHYGYTF,TGTGCCAGCAGCCAAGCTACAGGGGATCACTATGGCTACACCTTC,15,TRBD1,.,TRBV3-1/TRBV3-2,TRBJ1-2
CASSLEGQETQYF,TGCGCCAGCAGCTTGGAGGGGCAAGAGACCCAGTACTTC,13,.,.,TRBV5-1,TRBJ2-5
CASSLGQVEETQYF,TGCGCCAGCAGCTTGGGGCAGGTCGAAGAGACCCAGTACTTC,14,.,.,TRBV5-1,TRBJ2-5
CASSSTQGAVGEQFF,TGTGCCAGCTCCAGCACACAGGGGGCGGTGGGTGAGCAGTTCTTC,15,TRBD1,.,TRBV6-5,TRBJ2-1
CSASKVIWESSYNEQFF,TGCAGTGCTAGTAAAGTCATCTGGGAGAGCTCCTACAATGAGCAGTTCTTC,17,.,.,TRBV20-1,TRBJ2-1
CASRSGPIYTDTQYF,TGTGCCAGCCGGTCAGGGCCGATTTACACAGATACGCAGTATTTT,15,.,.,TRBV6-1,TRBJ2-3
CASSRDNIDEKLFF,TGTGCCAGTAGTAGGGACAATATCGATGAAAAACTGTTTTTT,14,.,.,TRBV19,TRBJ1-4
CATSDFTGDGYTF,TGTGCCACCAGTGATTTTACAGGGGATGGCTACACCTTC,13,TRBD1,.,TRBV24-1,TRBJ1-2
CASSLVSPLDEQYF,TGTGCCAGCAGCTTAGTAAGCCCCTTGGACGAGCAGTACTTC,14,.,.,TRBV7-2,TRBJ2-7
CASSLGQSNSPLHF,TGTGCCAGCAGCTTAGGGCAGTCTAATTCACCCCTCCACTTT,14,.,.,TRBV7-9,TRBJ1-6
CASTTFSGTTDTQYF,TGTGCCAGCACCACCTTTAGCGGGACCACAGATACGCAGTATTTT,15,TRBD2,.,TRBV11-1,TRBJ2-3
CASSFWGGLAGGTSTDTQYF,TGTGCCAGCAGTTTTTGGGGTGGACTAGCGGGGGGGACTAGCACAGATACGCAGTATTTT,20,TRBD2,.,TRBV28,TRBJ2-3
CASSLDSGTYNEQFF,TGTGCCAGCAGCTTAGATAGCGGGACCTACAATGAGCAGTTCTTC,15,TRBD2,.,TRBV7-3,TRBJ2-1
CASSSLTGGGEKLFF,TGTGCCAGCAGCTCACTAACAGGGGGAGGTGAAAAACTGTTTTTT,15,TRBD1,once,TRBV9,TRBJ1-4
CSVGLAGGQETQYF,TGCAGCGTTGGGCTAGCGGGGGGTCAAGAGACCCAGTACTTC,14,TRBD2,.,TRBV29-1,TRBJ2-5
CASSDRGYTGELFF,TGTGCCAGCAGTGACAGGGGATACACCGGGGAGCTGTTTTTT,14,.,.,TRBV6-1,TRBJ2-2
CASSLAGAVNSNQPQHF,TGTGCCAGCAGCTTAGCGGGGGCGGTAAATAGCAATCAGCCCCAGCATTTT,17,.,.,TRBV7-2,TRBJ1-5
CASSYSRRNYYGYTF,TGTGCCAGCAGTTACTCTCGGAGAAACTACTATGGCTACACCTTC,15,.,.,TRBV6-2/TRBV6-3,TRBJ1-2